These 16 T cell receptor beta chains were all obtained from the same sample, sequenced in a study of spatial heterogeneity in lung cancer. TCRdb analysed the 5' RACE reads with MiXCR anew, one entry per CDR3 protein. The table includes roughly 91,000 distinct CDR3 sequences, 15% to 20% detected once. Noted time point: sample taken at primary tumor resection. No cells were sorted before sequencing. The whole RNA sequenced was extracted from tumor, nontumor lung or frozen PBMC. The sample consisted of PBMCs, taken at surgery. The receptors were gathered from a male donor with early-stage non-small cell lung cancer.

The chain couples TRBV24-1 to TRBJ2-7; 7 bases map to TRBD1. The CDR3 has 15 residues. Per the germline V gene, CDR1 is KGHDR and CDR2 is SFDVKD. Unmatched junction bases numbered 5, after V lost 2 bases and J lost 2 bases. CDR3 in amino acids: CATSDSRDSTYEQYF. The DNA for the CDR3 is TGTGCCACCAGTGATTCTCGGGACAGCACCTACGAGCAGTACTTC.

The DNA for the CDR3 is TGTGCCAGCAGTGCCCGGACAGGGAAGGGCTACGAGCAGTACTTC. Residues: CASSARTGKGYEQYF. The chain has TRBV25-1 and TRBJ2-7; TRBD1 matches 8 bases. CDR3 length: 15 residues. Germline V gene lookup returns CDR1 MGHDK and CDR2 SYGVNS. The J segment lost 3 bases and the V segment lost 4 bases, leaving 8 bases of the junction unmatched.

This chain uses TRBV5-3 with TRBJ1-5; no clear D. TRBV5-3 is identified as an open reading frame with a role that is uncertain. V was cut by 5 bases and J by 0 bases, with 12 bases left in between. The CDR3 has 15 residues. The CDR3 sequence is CARRGREDSNQPQHF. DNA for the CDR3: TGTGCCAGAAGGGGAAGGGAAGATAGCAATCAGCCCCAGCATTTT.

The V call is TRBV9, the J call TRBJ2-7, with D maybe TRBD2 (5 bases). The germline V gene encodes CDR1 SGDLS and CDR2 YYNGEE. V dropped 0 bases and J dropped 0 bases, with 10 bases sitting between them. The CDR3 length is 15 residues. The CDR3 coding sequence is TGTGCCAGCAGCGTAGCAGCGGCTAGCTCCTACGAGCAGTACTTC. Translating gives CASSVAAASSYEQYF.

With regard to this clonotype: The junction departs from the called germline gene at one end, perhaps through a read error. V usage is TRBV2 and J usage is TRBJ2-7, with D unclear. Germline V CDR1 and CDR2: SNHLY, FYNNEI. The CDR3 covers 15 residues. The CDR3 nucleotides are TGTGCCAGCAGCTCCGGACCGACACCCACCTACGGGCAGTACTTC. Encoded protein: CASSSGPTPTYGQYF.

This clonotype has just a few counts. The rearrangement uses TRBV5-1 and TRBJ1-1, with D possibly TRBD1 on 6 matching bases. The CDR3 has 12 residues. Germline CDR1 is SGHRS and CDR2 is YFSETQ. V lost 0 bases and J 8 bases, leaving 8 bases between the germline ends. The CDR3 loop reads CASSLDDREAFF. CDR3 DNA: TGCGCCAGCAGCTTGGATGACAGGGAAGCTTTCTTT.

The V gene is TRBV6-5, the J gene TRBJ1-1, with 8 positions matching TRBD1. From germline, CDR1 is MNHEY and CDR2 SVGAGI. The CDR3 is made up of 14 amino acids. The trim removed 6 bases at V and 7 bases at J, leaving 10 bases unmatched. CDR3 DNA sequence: TGTGCCAGCAGCCCCGACAGGGGCCTTTTTGAAGCTTTCTTT. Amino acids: CASSPDRGLFEAFF.

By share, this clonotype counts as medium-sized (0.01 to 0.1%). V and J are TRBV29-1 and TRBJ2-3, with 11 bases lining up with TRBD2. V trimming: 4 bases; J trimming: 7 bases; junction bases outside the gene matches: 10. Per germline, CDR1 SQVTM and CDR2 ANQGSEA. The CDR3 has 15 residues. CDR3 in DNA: TGCAGCGTTGTTCTAGCGGGGGGATTGCCGAATACGCAGTATTTT. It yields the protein CSVVLAGGLPNTQYF.

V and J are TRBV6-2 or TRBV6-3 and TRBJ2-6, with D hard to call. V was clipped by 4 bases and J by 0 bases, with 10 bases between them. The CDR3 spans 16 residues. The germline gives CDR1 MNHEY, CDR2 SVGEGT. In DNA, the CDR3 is TGTGCCAGCAGTTCTCCCGGGTCCTCTGGGGCCAACGTCCTGACTTTC. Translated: CASSSPGSSGANVLTF.

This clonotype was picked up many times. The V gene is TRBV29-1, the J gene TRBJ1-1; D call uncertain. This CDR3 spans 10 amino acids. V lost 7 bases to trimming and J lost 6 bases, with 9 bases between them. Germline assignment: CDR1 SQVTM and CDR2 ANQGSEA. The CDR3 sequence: CSAEVAEAFF. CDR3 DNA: TGCAGCGCCGAGGTCGCTGAAGCTTTCTTT.

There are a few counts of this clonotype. The CDR3 protein is CATSSTMNTEAFF. CDR3 DNA sequence: TGTGCCACCAGCTCAACCATGAACACTGAAGCTTTCTTT. This chain joins TRBV15 and TRBJ1-1; no clear D. The CDR3 contains 13 residues. Trimming cost V 5 bases and J 0 bases, with 7 bases left between them. CDR1 and CDR2 (germline): LNHNV, YYDKDF (reference sequence).

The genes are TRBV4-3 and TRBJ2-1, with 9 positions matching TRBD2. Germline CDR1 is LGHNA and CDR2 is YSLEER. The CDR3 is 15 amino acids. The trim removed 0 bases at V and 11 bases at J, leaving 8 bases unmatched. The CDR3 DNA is TGCGCCAGCAGCCAAGAGAGTAGCGGGGGTACTAAGCAGTTCTTC. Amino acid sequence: CASSQESSGGTKQFF.

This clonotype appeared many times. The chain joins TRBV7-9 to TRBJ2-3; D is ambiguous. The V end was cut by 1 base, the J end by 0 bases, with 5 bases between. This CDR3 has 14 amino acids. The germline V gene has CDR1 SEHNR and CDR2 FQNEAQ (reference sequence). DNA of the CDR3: TGTGCCAGCAGCTTAGGAGACAGCACAGATACGCAGTATTTT. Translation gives CASSLGDSTDTQYF.

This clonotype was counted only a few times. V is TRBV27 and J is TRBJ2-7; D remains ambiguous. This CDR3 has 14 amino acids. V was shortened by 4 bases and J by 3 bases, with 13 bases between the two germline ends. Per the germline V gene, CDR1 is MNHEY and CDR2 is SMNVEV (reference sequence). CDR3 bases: TGTGCCAGCAGTTCCCCCGGGCCAGGCTACGAGCAGTACTTC. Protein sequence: CASSSPGPGYEQYF.

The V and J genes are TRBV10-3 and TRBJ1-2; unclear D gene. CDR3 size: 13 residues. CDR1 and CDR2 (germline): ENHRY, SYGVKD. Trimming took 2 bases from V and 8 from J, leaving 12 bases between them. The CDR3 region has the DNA TGTGCCATCAGTGAGCCGGTGATGGTCGGCTACACCTTC. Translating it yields CAISEPVMVGYTF.

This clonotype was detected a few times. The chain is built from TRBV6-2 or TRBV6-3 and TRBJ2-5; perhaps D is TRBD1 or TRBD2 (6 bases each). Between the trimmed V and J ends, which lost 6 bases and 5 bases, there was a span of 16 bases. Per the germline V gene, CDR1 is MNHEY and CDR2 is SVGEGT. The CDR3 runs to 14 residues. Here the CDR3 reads CASSRGHPGETQYF. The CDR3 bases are TGTGCCAGCAGCCGGGGGCACCCTGGGGAGACCCAGTACTTC.